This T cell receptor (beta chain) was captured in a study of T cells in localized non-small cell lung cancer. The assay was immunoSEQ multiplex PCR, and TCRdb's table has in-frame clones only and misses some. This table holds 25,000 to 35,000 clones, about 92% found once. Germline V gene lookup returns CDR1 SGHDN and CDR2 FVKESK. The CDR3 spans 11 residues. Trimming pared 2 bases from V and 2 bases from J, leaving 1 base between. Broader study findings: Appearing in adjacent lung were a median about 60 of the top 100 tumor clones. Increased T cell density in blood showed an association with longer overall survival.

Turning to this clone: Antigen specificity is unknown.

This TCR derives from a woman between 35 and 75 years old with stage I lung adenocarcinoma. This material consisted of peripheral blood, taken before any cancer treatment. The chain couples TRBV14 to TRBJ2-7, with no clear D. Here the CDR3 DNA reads TGTGCCAGCAGCCAAACCTACGAGCAGTACTTC. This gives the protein CASSQTYEQYF.